The 4 T cell receptor beta chains reported below all come from one sample, sequenced in a study of shared clonotypes between healthy human individuals. Using immunoSEQ multiplex PCR, the repertoire was profiled, and TCRdb retains in-frame clones only, with some absent. The sample contains about 1 million clones, around four fifths of which appear only once. The sample was memory CD4+ T cells sorted from blood. Subset given: CD45RA-negative fraction. The receptors shown here come from a man aged 18 to 30 in good health.

The rearrangement uses TRBV30 and TRBJ2-5; D is unclear. CDR1 is GTSNPN, CDR2 SVGIG, per germline (reference sequence). CDR3 size: 12 residues. Trimming took off 0 bases at V and 7 bases at J, with 9 bases between the two ends. The CDR3 region is CAWSVGLGTQYF. The CDR3 nucleotides are TGTGCCTGGAGTGTTGGGCTCGGGACCCAGTACTTC.

Note on this clone: Other nucleotide sequences from this sample produce the same CDR3. The CDR3 DNA sequence: TGTGCCAGCAGCTTAACTAGCGGGGGGCAGGAGACCCAGTACTTC. This gives the protein CASSLTSGGQETQYF. V gene TRBV5-6 combines with J gene TRBJ2-5, with TRBD2 matching over 12 bases. The CDR3 consists of 15 residues. Germline V gene data show CDR1 as SGHDT and CDR2 as YYEEEE. With V trimmed by 2 bases and J by 5 bases, 4 bases remained unmatched.

The rearrangement uses TRBV5-6 and TRBJ2-7, with D possibly matching TRBD2 (5 bases). Germline V lookup: CDR1 SGHDT, CDR2 YYEEEE. The ends were cut back, 6 bases at V and 2 bases at J, with 12 bases in the middle. This CDR3 contains 13 residues. Written as DNA, the CDR3 is TGTGCCAGCACCGTGGTCGGGGCCTACGAGCAGTACTTC. Amino acids: CASTVVGAYEQYF.

This chain connects TRBV19 to TRBJ2-1; TRBD2 aligns across 10 bases. The CDR3 contains 18 residues. From germline, CDR1 is LNHDA and CDR2 SQIVND (reference sequence). Germline trimming cut 0 bases from V and 5 bases from J; bases unmatched to any gene: 10. Written as DNA, the CDR3 is TGTGCCAGTAGTATAGATTCGTATAGCGGGAGGAACGACAATGAGCAGTTCTTC. Translating it yields CASSIDSYSGRNDNEQFF.